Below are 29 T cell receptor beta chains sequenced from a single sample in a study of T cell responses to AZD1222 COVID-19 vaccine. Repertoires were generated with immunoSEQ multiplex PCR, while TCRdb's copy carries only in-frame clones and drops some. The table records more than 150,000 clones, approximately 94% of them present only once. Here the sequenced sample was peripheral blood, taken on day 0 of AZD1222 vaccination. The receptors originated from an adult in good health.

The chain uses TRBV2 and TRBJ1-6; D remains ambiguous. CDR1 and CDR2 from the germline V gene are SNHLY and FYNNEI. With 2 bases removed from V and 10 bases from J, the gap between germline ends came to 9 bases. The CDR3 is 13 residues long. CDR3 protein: CASSERQSSPLHF. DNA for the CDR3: TGTGCCAGCAGTGAACGGCAGTCCTCACCCCTCCACTTT.

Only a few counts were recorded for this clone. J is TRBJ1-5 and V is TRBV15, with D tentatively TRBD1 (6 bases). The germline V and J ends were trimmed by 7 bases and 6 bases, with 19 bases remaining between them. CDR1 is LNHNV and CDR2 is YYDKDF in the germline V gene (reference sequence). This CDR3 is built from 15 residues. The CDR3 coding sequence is TGTGCCACCACGGCGACGGGGGGCGCGCCTCAGCCCCAGCATTTT. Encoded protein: CATTATGGAPQPQHF. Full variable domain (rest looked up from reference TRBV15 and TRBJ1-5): DAMVIQNPRYQVTQFGKPVTLSCSQTLNHNVMYWYQQKSSQAPKLLFHYYDKDFNNEADTPDNFQSRRPNTSFCFLDIRSPGLGDTAMYLCATTATGGAPQPQHFGDGTRLSIL.

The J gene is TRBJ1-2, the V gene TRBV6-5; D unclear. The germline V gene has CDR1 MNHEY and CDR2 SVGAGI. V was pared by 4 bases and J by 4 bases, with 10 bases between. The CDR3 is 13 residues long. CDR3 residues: CASSSGIFYGYTF. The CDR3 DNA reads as TGTGCCAGCAGTTCCGGAATCTTCTATGGCTACACCTTC.

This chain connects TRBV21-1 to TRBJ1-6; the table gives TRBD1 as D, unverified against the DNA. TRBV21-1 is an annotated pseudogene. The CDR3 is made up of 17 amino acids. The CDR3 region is CASWRQGAPLYNSPLHF. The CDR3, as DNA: TGTGCCAGTTGGCGACAGGGAGCCCCTCTCTATAATTCACCCCTCCACTTT.

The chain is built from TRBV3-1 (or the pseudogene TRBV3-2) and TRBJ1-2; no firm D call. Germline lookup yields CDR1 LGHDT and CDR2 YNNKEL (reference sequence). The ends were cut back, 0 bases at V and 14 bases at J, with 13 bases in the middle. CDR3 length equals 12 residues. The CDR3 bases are TGTGCCAGCAGCCAAGAAGGTAGTGGATTTACCTTC. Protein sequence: CASSQEGSGFTF.

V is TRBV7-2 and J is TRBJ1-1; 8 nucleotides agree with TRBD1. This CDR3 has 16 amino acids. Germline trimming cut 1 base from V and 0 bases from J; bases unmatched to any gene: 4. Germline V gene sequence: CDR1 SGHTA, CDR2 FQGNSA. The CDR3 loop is CASSLGATGVNTEAFF. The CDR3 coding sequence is TGTGCCAGCAGCTTAGGGGCGACAGGGGTGAACACTGAAGCTTTCTTT.

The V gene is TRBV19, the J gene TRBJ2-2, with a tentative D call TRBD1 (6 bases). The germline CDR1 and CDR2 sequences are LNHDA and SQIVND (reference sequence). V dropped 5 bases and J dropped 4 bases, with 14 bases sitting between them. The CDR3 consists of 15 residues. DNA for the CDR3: TGTGCCAGTAGTCCCCTAAGAGGGGGCACCGGGGAGCTGTTTTTT. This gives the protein CASSPLRGGTGELFF.

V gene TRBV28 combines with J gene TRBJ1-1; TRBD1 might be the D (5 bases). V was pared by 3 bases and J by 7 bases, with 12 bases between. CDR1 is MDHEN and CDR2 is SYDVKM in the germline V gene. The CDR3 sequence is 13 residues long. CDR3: CASSFSSRGEAFF. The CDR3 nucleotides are TGTGCCAGCAGTTTCTCCAGTAGGGGTGAAGCTTTCTTT.

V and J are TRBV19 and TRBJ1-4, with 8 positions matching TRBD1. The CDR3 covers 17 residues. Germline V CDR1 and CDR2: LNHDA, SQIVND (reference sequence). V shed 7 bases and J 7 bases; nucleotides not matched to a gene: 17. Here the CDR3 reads CASTTGTGLLGSEKLFF. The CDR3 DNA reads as TGTGCCAGTACAACCGGGACAGGCCTCCTGGGAAGTGAAAAACTGTTTTTT.

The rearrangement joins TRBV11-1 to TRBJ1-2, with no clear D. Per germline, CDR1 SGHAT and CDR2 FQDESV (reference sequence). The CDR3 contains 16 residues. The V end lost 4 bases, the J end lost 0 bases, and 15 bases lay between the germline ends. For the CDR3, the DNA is TGTGCCAGCAGCTCCCGGTTGGACGGAGCTAACTATGGCTACACCTTC. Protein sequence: CASSSRLDGANYGYTF.

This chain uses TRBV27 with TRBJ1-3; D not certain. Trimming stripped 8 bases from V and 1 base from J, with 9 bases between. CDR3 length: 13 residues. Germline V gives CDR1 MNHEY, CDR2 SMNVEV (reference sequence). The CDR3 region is CASRRGSGNTIYF. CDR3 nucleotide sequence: TGTGCCAGCCGGAGAGGGTCTGGAAACACCATATATTTT.

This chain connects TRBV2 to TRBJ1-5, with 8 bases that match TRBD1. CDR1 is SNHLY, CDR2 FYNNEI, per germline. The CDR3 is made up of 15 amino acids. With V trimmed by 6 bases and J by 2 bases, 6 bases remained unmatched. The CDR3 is CASRAGTGGNQPQHF. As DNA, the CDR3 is TGTGCCAGCAGAGCCGGGACAGGCGGCAATCAGCCCCAGCATTTT.

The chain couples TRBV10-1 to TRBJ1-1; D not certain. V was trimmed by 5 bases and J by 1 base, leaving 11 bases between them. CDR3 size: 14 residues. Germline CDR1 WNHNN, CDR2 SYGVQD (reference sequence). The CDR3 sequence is CASSTGRGNTEAFF. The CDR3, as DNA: TGCGCCAGCAGTACCGGGCGAGGGAACACTGAAGCTTTCTTT.

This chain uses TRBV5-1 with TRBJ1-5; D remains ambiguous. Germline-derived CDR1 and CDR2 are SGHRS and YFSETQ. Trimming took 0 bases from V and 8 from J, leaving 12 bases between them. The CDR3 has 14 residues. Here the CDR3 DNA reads TGCGCCAGCAGCTTGGACGGGATCCAAGAGCCCCAGCATTTT. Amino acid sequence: CASSLDGIQEPQHF.

The CDR3: CASSYGGTSGNTIYF. Written as DNA, the CDR3 is TGTGCCAGCAGCTACGGGGGGACCTCTGGAAACACCATATATTTT. J is TRBJ1-3 and V is TRBV7-9; perhaps TRBD1 as D (5 bases). V lost 4 bases and J lost 0, with 10 bases in between. The CDR3 has 15 amino acids. Germline CDR1 SEHNR, CDR2 FQNEAQ (reference sequence).

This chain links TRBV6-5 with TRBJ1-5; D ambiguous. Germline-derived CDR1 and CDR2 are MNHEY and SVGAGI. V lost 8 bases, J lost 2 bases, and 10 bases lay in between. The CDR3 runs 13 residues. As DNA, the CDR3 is TGTGCCAGCGGTCAAACAGGCAATCAGCCCCAGCATTTT. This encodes CASGQTGNQPQHF.

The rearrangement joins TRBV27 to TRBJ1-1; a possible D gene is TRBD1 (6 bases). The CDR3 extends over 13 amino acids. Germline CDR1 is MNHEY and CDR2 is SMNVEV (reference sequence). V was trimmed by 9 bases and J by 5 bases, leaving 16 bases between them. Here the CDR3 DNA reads TGTGCCAGTCAACCGGGACAAGGGACTGAAGCTTTCTTT. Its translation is CASQPGQGTEAFF.

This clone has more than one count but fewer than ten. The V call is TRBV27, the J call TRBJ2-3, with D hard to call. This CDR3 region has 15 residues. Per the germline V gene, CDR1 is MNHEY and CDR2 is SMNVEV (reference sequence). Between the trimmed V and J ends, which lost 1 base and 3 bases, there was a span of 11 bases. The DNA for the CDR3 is TGTGCCAGCAGTTTATATCAGCAAGTAACAGATACGCAGTATTTT. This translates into CASSLYQQVTDTQYF.

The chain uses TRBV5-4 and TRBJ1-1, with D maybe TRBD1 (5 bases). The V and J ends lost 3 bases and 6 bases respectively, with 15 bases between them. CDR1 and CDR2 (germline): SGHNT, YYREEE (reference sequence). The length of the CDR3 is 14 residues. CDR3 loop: CASSSGGRLPEAFF. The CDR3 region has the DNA TGTGCCAGCAGCTCCGGGGGGAGACTCCCTGAAGCTTTCTTT.

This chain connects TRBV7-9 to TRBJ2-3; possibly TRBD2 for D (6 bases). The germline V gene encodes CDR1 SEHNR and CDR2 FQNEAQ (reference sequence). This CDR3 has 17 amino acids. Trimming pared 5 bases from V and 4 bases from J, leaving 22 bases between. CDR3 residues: CASSLEGESSFADTQYF. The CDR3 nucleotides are TGTGCCAGCAGCCTGGAGGGTGAGAGTAGTTTCGCAGATACGCAGTATTTT.

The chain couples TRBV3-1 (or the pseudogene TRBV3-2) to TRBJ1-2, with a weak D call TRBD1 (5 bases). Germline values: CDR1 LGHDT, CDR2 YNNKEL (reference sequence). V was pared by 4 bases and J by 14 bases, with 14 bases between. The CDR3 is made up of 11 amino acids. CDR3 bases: TGTGCCAGCAGCCCCGGGGCCTGGCTTACCTTC. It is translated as CASSPGAWLTF.

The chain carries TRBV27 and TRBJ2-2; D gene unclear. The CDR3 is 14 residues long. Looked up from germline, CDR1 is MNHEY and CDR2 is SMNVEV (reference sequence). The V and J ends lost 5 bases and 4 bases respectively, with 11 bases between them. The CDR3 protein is CASSTRAGTGELFF. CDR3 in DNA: TGTGCCAGCAGTACTCGGGCCGGCACCGGGGAGCTGTTTTTT.

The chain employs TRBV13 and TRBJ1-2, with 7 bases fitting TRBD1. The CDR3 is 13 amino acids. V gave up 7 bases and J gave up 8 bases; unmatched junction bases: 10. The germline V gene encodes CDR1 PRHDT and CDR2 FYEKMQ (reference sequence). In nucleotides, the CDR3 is TGTGCCAGCACCCCTCGGGCAGGGGGAGGCTACACCTTC. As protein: CASTPRAGGGYTF.

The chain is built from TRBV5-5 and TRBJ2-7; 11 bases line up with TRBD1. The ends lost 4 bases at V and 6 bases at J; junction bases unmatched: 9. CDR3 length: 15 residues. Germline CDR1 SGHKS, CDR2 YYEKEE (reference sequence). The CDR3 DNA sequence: TGTGCCAGCAGCCCCCGAGGACAGGGGGCTTCCGAGCAGTACTTC. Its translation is CASSPRGQGASEQYF. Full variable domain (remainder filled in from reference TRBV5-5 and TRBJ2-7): DAGVTQSPTHLIKTRGQQVTLRCSPISGHKSVSWYQQVLGQGPQFIFQYYEKEERGRGNFPDRFSARQFPNYSSELNVNALLLGDSALYLCASSPRGQGASEQYFGPGTRLTVT.

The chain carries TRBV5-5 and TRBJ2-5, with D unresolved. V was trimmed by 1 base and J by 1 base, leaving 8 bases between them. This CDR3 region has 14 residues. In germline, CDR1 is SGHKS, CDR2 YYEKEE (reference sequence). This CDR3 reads CASSLKVSQETQYF. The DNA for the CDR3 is TGTGCCAGCAGCTTGAAGGTCTCCCAAGAGACCCAGTACTTC.

The CDR3 here is CASSLSTVTEQFF. CDR3 DNA: TGCGCCAGCAGCTTGTCGACAGTTACTGAGCAGTTCTTC. The chain couples TRBV5-1 to TRBJ2-1; TRBD1 is a possible D gene (5 bases). There are 13 residues in the CDR3. Looked up from germline, CDR1 is SGHRS and CDR2 is YFSETQ. Trimming removed 1 base from V and 9 bases from J, with 11 bases in between.

CDR3 nucleotides: TGTGCCAGCAGCCCCCGGGGGGGACTAGCCGGTACGCAGTATTTT. Translated, it gives CASSPRGGLAGTQYF. The chain uses TRBV7-2 and TRBJ2-3; TRBD2 aligns across 9 bases. The CDR3 runs 15 residues. CDR1 and CDR2 from the germline V gene are SGHTA and FQGNSA. The J segment lost 8 bases and the V segment lost 5 bases, leaving 11 bases of the junction unmatched.

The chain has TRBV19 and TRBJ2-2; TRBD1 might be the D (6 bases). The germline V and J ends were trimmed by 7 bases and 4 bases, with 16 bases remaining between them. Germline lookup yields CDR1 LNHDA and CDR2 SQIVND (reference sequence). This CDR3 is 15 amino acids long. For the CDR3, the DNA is TGTGCCAGTATGAGCCGGGACACAGTCACCGGGGAGCTGTTTTTT. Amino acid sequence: CASMSRDTVTGELFF.

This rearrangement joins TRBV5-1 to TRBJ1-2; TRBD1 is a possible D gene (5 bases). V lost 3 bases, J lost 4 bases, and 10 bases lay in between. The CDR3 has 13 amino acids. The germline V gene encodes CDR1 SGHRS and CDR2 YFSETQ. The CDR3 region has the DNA TGCGCCAGCAGCTCCCAGGGTTCCTATGGCTACACCTTC. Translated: CASSSQGSYGYTF.